This TCR beta chain was identified in a study of T cell responses to AZD1222 COVID-19 vaccine. About this clone: The antigen is unknown.

Germline CDR1 reads SGHTA; CDR2 reads FQGTGA. J was trimmed by 8 bases and V by 5 bases; bases with no gene match: 6. The CDR3 is made up of 13 amino acids. Notes on the study in general: Baseline serostatus was positive in only six AZD1222 recipients.

Sequencing used immunoSEQ multiplex PCR; TCRdb keeps in-frame clones, though not all of them. Of roughly 160,000 clones in the sample, around nine tenths are singletons; the top ten hold roughly 5.5%. The receptor was derived from an adult in good health. The starting material was peripheral blood, obtained on day 0 of AZD1222 vaccination. The chain uses TRBV7-3 and TRBJ1-2; 9 bases agree with TRBD1. The chain's CDR3 is CASSPRTGDGYTF. DNA of the CDR3: TGTGCCAGCAGCCCCCGGACAGGGGACGGCTACACCTTC.